This is a list of T cell receptor beta chains from one sample in a study of CD8 T cells in ankylosing spondylitis. TCRdb reprocessed the 5' RACE reads via MiXCR and lists one record per CDR3 protein. The sample yields about 400,000 distinct CDR3 sequences, 20% to 25% seen once. Sequencing input: blood, either unsorted or a sorted T cell fraction (not recorded which). The receptors stem from a male donor with ankylosing spondylitis. CDR3s include the opening cysteine and the closing phenylalanine or tryptophan. D genes are given only for firm matches. Rows may omit the clone size; those that give it use once, few, many or a size class.

clone size,D gene,J gene,V gene,CDR3 protein,CDR3 DNA
few,TRBD1,TRBJ1-5,TRBV2,CASRAGGHQPQHF,TGTGCCAGCAGGGCAGGGGGCCATCAGCCCCAGCATTTT
-,TRBD2,TRBJ2-5,TRBV3-1,CASTQTGTSGLGTQYF,TGTGCCAGCACCCAGACCGGGACTAGCGGCCTAGGGACCCAGTACTTC
-,-,TRBJ1-3,TRBV30,CAWDFSGNTIYF,TGTGCCTGGGATTTCTCTGGAAACACCATATATTTT
many,-,TRBJ2-5,TRBV20-1,CSAPPLARETQYF,TGCAGTGCTCCCCCCCTAGCGCGGGAGACCCAGTACTTC
few,TRBD1,TRBJ2-3,TRBV3-1,CASSQTGGTDTQYF,TGTGCCAGCAGCCAAACAGGGGGCACAGATACGCAGTATTTT
-,-,TRBJ1-6,TRBV9,CATGSGDLPLHF,TGTGCCACCGGGTCTGGGGATTTACCCCTCCACTTT
few,-,TRBJ1-5,TRBV6-2/TRBV6-3,CASSFSRDPQPQHF,TGTGCCAGCAGTTTTAGTCGGGACCCACAGCCCCAGCATTTT
few,TRBD1,TRBJ1-4,TRBV4-3,CASSQDSTGGLEKLFF,TGCGCCAGCAGCCAAGATAGTACAGGGGGCTTGGAAAAACTGTTTTTT
few,-,TRBJ2-1,TRBV2,CASSEGIGPQWGQFF,TGTGCCAGCAGTGAAGGGATAGGCCCCCAATGGGGGCAGTTCTTC
-,-,TRBJ2-2,TRBV5-1,CASSWGSSNTGELFF,TGCGCCAGCAGCTGGGGTAGTTCCAACACCGGGGAGCTGTTTTTT
many,-,TRBJ1-2,TRBV7-9,CASSLRQGGGYTF,TGTGCCAGCAGCTTAAGGCAGGGAGGCGGCTACACCTTC
-,-,TRBJ2-7,TRBV3-1,CASSQAPGGGGSYEQYF,TGTGCCAGCAGCCAGGCTCCTGGCGGAGGGGGCTCCTACGAGCAGTACTTC
few,-,TRBJ1-2,TRBV7-9,CASSFRRADGYTF,TGTGCCAGCAGCTTCCGCAGGGCTGATGGCTACACCTTC
few,TRBD2,TRBJ2-7,TRBV12-3/TRBV12-4,CASSLSGSNYEQYF,TGTGCCAGCAGTCTTAGCGGGAGTAACTACGAGCAGTACTTC
few,TRBD2,TRBJ2-1,TRBV5-1,CASSGNSGRGYNEQFF,TGCGCCAGCAGCGGAAATAGCGGGAGGGGGTACAATGAGCAGTTCTTC
-,-,TRBJ2-5,TRBV19,CASSIAKKETQYF,TGTGCCAGTAGTATAGCCAAGAAAGAGACCCAGTACTTC
few,TRBD1,TRBJ1-4,TRBV5-1,CASTSGTVGNEKLFF,TGCGCCAGCACTTCCGGGACAGTTGGTAATGAAAAACTGTTTTTT
-,-,TRBJ2-1,TRBV11-2,CASSLVRDNEQFF,TGTGCCAGCAGCTTAGTTCGAGACAATGAGCAGTTCTTC
-,TRBD2,TRBJ2-2,TRBV27,CASSLSGGFTGELFF,TGTGCCAGCAGTTTATCGGGAGGGTTCACCGGGGAGCTGTTTTTT
few,TRBD1,TRBJ1-4,TRBV12-3/TRBV12-4,CASSFTLVRDRANEKLFF,TGTGCCAGCAGTTTTACCCTCGTTAGGGACAGGGCTAATGAAAAACTGTTTTTT
many,-,TRBJ2-5,TRBV5-1,CASSAQGETQYF,TGCGCCAGCAGCGCTCAAGGGGAGACCCAGTACTTC
-,-,TRBJ2-1,TRBV28,CSTGHTYNEQFF,TGTTCTACGGGACACACGTACAATGAGCAGTTCTTC
many,-,TRBJ1-1,TRBV5-1,CASSSGPNTEAFF,TGCGCCAGCAGCTCGGGACCGAACACTGAAGCTTTCTTT
-,-,TRBJ2-6,TRBV10-3,CAISERGKGGANVLTF,TGTGCCATCAGTGAGCGGGGGAAAGGCGGGGCCAACGTCCTGACTTTC
few,TRBD2,TRBJ2-1,TRBV7-9,CASTLLAGAYNEQFF,TGTGCCAGCACCCTACTAGCGGGGGCCTACAATGAGCAGTTCTTC
-,-,TRBJ1-2,TRBV29-1,CSVETQNYGYTF,TGCAGCGTTGAGACACAAAACTATGGCTACACCTTC
-,-,TRBJ2-7,TRBV7-8,CASSLRGRTTQQYF,TGTGCCAGCAGCTTACGGGGGAGGACAACGCAGCAGTACTTC
few,-,TRBJ2-7,TRBV7-9,CASSRGATSYEQYF,TGTGCCAGCAGCCGCGGGGCTACCTCCTACGAGCAGTACTTC
few,-,TRBJ2-1,TRBV5-1,CASSLEAARYTNEQFF,TGCGCCAGCAGCTTGGAAGCGGCGCGATATACAAATGAGCAGTTCTTC
-,-,TRBJ2-7,TRBV27,CASSLKGSFYEQYF,TGTGCCAGCAGCCTAAAGGGATCTTTCTACGAGCAGTACTTC
many,-,TRBJ1-4,TRBV5-1,CASSLVQGPNEKLFF,TGCGCCAGCAGCTTGGTGCAGGGCCCCAATGAAAAACTGTTTTTT
few,-,TRBJ1-2,TRBV7-2,CASSPSRGRLRGYGYTF,TGTGCCAGCAGCCCGTCGCGGGGGCGTCTTCGTGGCTATGGCTACACCTTC
-,-,TRBJ2-1,TRBV5-1,CASSLGRRWNEQFF,TGCGCCAGCAGCTTGGGGCGGCGTTGGAATGAGCAGTTCTTC
few,-,TRBJ2-4,TRBV4-2,CASSQDGGREWIQYF,TGTGCCAGCAGCCAAGATGGGGGGCGCGAATGGATTCAGTACTTC
-,-,TRBJ2-7,TRBV5-1,CASSLDRGSWYEQYF,TGCGCCAGCAGCTTGGACCGGGGCTCCTGGTACGAGCAGTACTTC
-,-,TRBJ1-1,TRBV4-2,CASSQDYMNTEAFF,TGTGCCAGCAGCCAAGATTACATGAACACTGAAGCTTTCTTT
few,TRBD2,TRBJ2-1,TRBV20-1,CSAEPGLAYNEQFF,TGCAGTGCAGAACCGGGACTAGCGTATAATGAGCAGTTCTTC
-,-,TRBJ2-7,TRBV29-1,CSVALADYEQYF,TGCAGCGTTGCCCTCGCAGATTACGAGCAGTACTTC
-,-,TRBJ2-5,TRBV20-1,CSAMPVSGQETQYF,TGCAGTGCTATGCCGGTAAGCGGACAAGAGACCCAGTACTTC
-,-,TRBJ1-3,TRBV29-1,CSVEGEAENTIYF,TGCAGCGTTGAAGGCGAGGCGGAGAACACCATATATTTT
few,-,TRBJ2-1,TRBV20-1,CSAILRRGEQFF,TGCAGTGCGATACTGCGGCGGGGTGAGCAGTTCTTC
-,TRBD1,TRBJ1-1,TRBV29-1,CSAGDWTGGKTEAFF,TGCAGCGCGGGGGATTGGACAGGGGGTAAAACTGAAGCTTTCTTT
-,TRBD2,TRBJ2-7,TRBV25-1,CASSEWGTSVRKQYF,TGTGCCAGCAGTGAATGGGGGACTAGCGTACGGAAGCAGTACTTC
many,-,TRBJ1-1,TRBV10-3,CAISESGDREAFF,TGTGCCATCAGTGAGTCGGGGGACCGAGAAGCTTTCTTT
-,-,TRBJ2-3,TRBV20-1,CSAVLPGLPDTQYF,TGCAGTGCCGTTCTGCCGGGCCTTCCAGATACGCAGTATTTT
few,-,TRBJ2-2,TRBV28,CASGGLLVDTGELFF,TGTGCCAGCGGGGGCCTCCTGGTGGACACCGGGGAGCTGTTTTTT
-,-,TRBJ2-6,TRBV11-3,CASSTTRSGANVLTF,TGTGCCAGCAGCACGACCCGCTCTGGGGCCAACGTCCTGACTTTC
many,-,TRBJ1-5,TRBV12-3/TRBV12-4,CASRPDSNQPQHF,TGTGCCAGCAGGCCGGACAGCAATCAGCCCCAGCATTTT